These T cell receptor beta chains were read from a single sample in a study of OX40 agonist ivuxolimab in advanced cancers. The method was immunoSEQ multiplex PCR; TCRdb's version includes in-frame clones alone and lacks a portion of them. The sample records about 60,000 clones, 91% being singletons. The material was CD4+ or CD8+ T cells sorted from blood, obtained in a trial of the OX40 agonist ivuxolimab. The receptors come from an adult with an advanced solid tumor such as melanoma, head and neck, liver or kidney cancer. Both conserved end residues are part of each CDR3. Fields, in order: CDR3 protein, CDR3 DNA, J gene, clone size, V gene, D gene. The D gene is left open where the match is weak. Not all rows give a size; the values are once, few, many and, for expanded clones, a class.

cdr3_aa: CASSPPGTVKETQYF
cdr3_nt: TGTGCCAGCTCACCACCGGGGACAGTAAAAGAGACCCAGTACTTC
j_call: TRBJ2-5
clone_size: once
v_call: TRBV18
d_call: TRBD1

cdr3_aa: CASSWDSRQPQHF
cdr3_nt: TGTGCCAGCAGCTGGGACAGTCGCCAGCCCCAGCATTTT
j_call: TRBJ1-5
clone_size: NA
v_call: TRBV7-3
d_call: TRBD1

cdr3_aa: CASSLEGLALNTGELFF
cdr3_nt: TGCGCCAGCAGCTTGGAGGGACTAGCCTTGAACACCGGGGAGCTGTTTTTT
j_call: TRBJ2-2
clone_size: NA
v_call: TRBV5-1
d_call: TRBD2

cdr3_aa: CAWSPSGRETQYF
cdr3_nt: TGTGCCTGGAGTCCGAGCGGGAGAGAGACCCAGTACTTC
j_call: TRBJ2-5
clone_size: NA
v_call: TRBV30
d_call: TRBD2

cdr3_aa: CATSATGNYGYTF
cdr3_nt: TGTGCCACCAGTGCCACAGGGAACTATGGCTACACCTTC
j_call: TRBJ1-2
clone_size: few
v_call: TRBV15
d_call: NA

cdr3_aa: CASSTSGRGNNEQFF
cdr3_nt: TGTGCCAGCAGTACTAGCGGGAGGGGGAACAATGAGCAGTTCTTC
j_call: TRBJ2-1
clone_size: NA
v_call: TRBV2
d_call: TRBD2

cdr3_aa: CSASPQPQHF
cdr3_nt: TGCAGTGCTAGTCCTCAGCCCCAGCATTTT
j_call: TRBJ1-5
clone_size: NA
v_call: TRBV20-1
d_call: NA

cdr3_aa: CASSQGTGVLQPQHF
cdr3_nt: TGTGCCAGCTCGCAAGGGACAGGGGTTTTGCAGCCCCAGCATTTT
j_call: TRBJ1-5
clone_size: NA
v_call: TRBV18
d_call: TRBD1

cdr3_aa: CASSIAAGSLNNEQFF
cdr3_nt: TGTGCCAGTAGTATAGCCGCGGGCTCCCTTAACAATGAGCAGTTCTTC
j_call: TRBJ2-1
clone_size: NA
v_call: TRBV19
d_call: NA

cdr3_aa: CASSPFDRNYSPLHF
cdr3_nt: TGTGCCAGCAGCCCTTTCGACAGGAACTATTCACCCCTCCACTTT
j_call: TRBJ1-6
clone_size: NA
v_call: TRBV6-5
d_call: NA

cdr3_aa: CASTQGGGYTF
cdr3_nt: TGTGCCAGCACCCAAGGAGGGGGCTACACCTTC
j_call: TRBJ1-2
clone_size: NA
v_call: TRBV7-9
d_call: NA